These 6 T cell receptor beta chains share one sample of origin, sequenced in a study of cytomegalovirus exposure and HLA in healthy donors. This PCR relied on a set of 60 Vbeta primers and 13 Jbeta primers. Profiled with immunoSEQ multiplex PCR; TCRdb holds only in-frame clones, not every one. The sample features some 72,000 clones, with approximately 5% in its top ten. The material sequenced was PBMCs. The receptors come from a man in his forties in good health and CMV-seronegative.

This chain connects TRBV7-2 to TRBJ1-1; tentatively, D is TRBD1 (5 bases). This CDR3 spans 14 amino acids. The germline gives CDR1 SGHTA, CDR2 FQGNSA. V dropped 1 base and J dropped 4 bases, with 10 bases sitting between them. The CDR3 spells CASSLVGGTTEAFF. The CDR3, as DNA: TGTGCCAGCAGCTTAGTCGGGGGAACCACTGAAGCTTTCTTT.

The chain couples TRBV25-1 to TRBJ1-3; TRBD1 aligns across 7 bases. With 4 bases clipped from V and 2 bases from J, the junction kept 5 bases outside the gene matches. Per germline, CDR1 MGHDK and CDR2 SYGVNS. The CDR3 is 15 residues long. This chain's CDR3 is CASSGSTGAGNTIYF. The DNA for the CDR3 is TGTGCCAGCAGTGGATCCACAGGGGCTGGAAACACCATATATTTT.

The chain is built from TRBV6-4 and TRBJ1-5; perhaps TRBD1 as D (5 bases). CDR1 and CDR2 (germline): MRHNA, SNTAGT. Trimming removed 6 bases at V and 3 bases at J, with 15 bases between. This CDR3 is built from 15 residues. The CDR3 loop reads CASRRFQGDNQPQHF. The CDR3 DNA is TGTGCCAGCAGAAGATTTCAGGGTGACAATCAGCCCCAGCATTTT.

The chain joins TRBV4-1 to TRBJ1-2; D remains ambiguous. Germline V gene data show CDR1 as MGHRA and CDR2 as YSYEKL. Trimming removed 5 bases from V and 0 bases from J, with 13 bases in between. The CDR3 totals 15 residues. As DNA, the CDR3 is TGCGCCAGCAGCTATAGTGAACCAACTAACTATGGCTACACCTTC. Its protein product is CASSYSEPTNYGYTF.

The V gene is TRBV7-2, the J gene TRBJ1-3; 7 nucleotides match TRBD1. The V and J ends lost 5 bases and 1 base, in that order; junction bases with no gene match: 2. The CDR3 covers 14 residues. Germline CDR1 SGHTA, CDR2 FQGNSA. CDR3 in DNA: TGTGCCAGCAGCCCGACAGGGTCTGGAAACACCATATATTTT. Protein product: CASSPTGSGNTIYF. The full variable domain, in which reference TRBV7-2 and TRBJ1-3 provide the parts outside the CDR3, is GAGVSQSPSNKVTEKGKDVELRCDPISGHTALYWYRQSLGQGLEFLIYFQGNSAPDKSGLPSDRFSAERTGGSVSTLTIQRTQQEDSAVYLCASSPTGSGNTIYFGEGSWLTVV.

J is TRBJ2-7 and V is TRBV4-3; D perhaps matches TRBD1 (6 bases). The germline V gene has CDR1 LGHNA and CDR2 YSLEER. The CDR3 runs to 16 residues. V was clipped by 0 bases and J by 0 bases, with 12 bases between them. CDR3 nucleotides: TGCGCCAGCAGCCAAGATCGGACAGTGAGCTCCTACGAGCAGTACTTC. It translates to CASSQDRTVSSYEQYF.